This T cell receptor (beta chain) appears in the sequencing data of a study of blood T cells in healthy people across ages. Study details: Capture via template switching afforded approximately one barcoded beta molecule per two T cells. Study-level results: Naive T cell percentage showed a strong correlation with TCR beta diversity. Donors of long life had a larger count of naive CD4+ cells and greater diversity than aged donors.

Per sample, no less than 5 micrograms of total RNA were extracted. Germline CDR1 and CDR2: DFQATT and SNEGSKA (reference sequence). With 5 bases clipped from V and 1 base from J, the junction kept 12 bases outside the gene matches. The CDR3 has 18 amino acids. Primers used in a second PCR of roughly 6 to 11 cycles were a sample-barcoded 5' primer and a J-beta primer mix. TCRdb recomputed calls from the 5' RACE reads with MiXCR, one row per CDR3 protein. This table holds roughly 1.5 million distinct CDR3 sequences, roughly two fifths found once. Of note for this clonotype: Its antigen remains unidentified.

The sequence came from a woman between 18 and 30 years old in good health. The sequenced sample was blood. The chain joins TRBV20-1 to TRBJ2-4, with 12 bases matching TRBD1. For the CDR3, the DNA is TGCAGTGCTTTCCGGGACAGGGGGCAATCAATCGCCAAAAACATTCAGTACTTC. Protein sequence: CSAFRDRGQSIAKNIQYF.